These 14 T cell receptor beta chains originate from one sample sequenced in a study of shared clonotypes between healthy human individuals. The method was immunoSEQ multiplex PCR; TCRdb's version includes in-frame clones alone and lacks a portion of them. The top ten hold about 0.52% of the sample, which has more than 850,000 clones, around 82% seen once. The sequenced sample was memory CD4+ T cells from PBMCs. Subset indicated: CD45RA-negative fraction. Receptor source: a man between 18 and 29 years old in good health. Some clones in this sample may be carry-over from other donors' samples.

The chain is built from TRBV6-1 and TRBJ1-5; weak D call: TRBD1 (5 bases). V was pared by 2 bases and J by 2 bases, with 16 bases between. The CDR3 runs to 17 residues. Germline loops: CDR1 MNHNS, CDR2 SASEGT. In nucleotides, the CDR3 is TGTGCCAGCAGTGAATTCGGCGGGATGGGGGGCAATCAGCCCCAGCATTTT. Encoded protein: CASSEFGGMGGNQPQHF.

This sequence joins TRBV5-4 and TRBJ2-3, with a tentative D call TRBD1 (6 bases). Germline V gene sequence: CDR1 SGHNT, CDR2 YYREEE (reference sequence). Trimming stripped 0 bases from V and 1 base from J, with 9 bases between. CDR3 length: 15 residues. CDR3: CASSLEQGRTDTQYF. CDR3 coding DNA: TGTGCCAGCAGCTTGGAGCAGGGGCGCACAGATACGCAGTATTTT.

This clone appeared a few times. Other nucleotide sequences from this sample produce the same CDR3. The chain carries TRBV6-1 and TRBJ1-2; perhaps TRBD1 as D (5 bases). The CDR3 has 14 amino acids. V was shortened by 3 bases and J by 5 bases, with 13 bases between the two germline ends. The V gene's germline CDR1 is MNHNS and CDR2 SASEGT. CDR3 DNA: TGTGCCAGCAGTGAGGGGGGGGAGATATATGGCTACACCTTC. Translation gives CASSEGGEIYGYTF.

The chain uses TRBV7-9 and TRBJ2-2; D gene unclear. Germline V gene data show CDR1 as SEHNR and CDR2 as FQNEAQ (reference sequence). V gave up 10 bases and J gave up 5 bases, with 8 bases separating them. The CDR3 spans 11 residues. This CDR3 is CATRTTGELFF. As DNA, the CDR3 is TGTGCCACCCGGACGACCGGGGAGCTGTTTTTT. Variable domain in full (rest from reference TRBV7-9 and TRBJ2-2): DTGVSQNPRHKITKRGQNVTFRCDPISEHNRLYWYRQTLGQGPEFLTYFQNEAQLEKSRLLSDRFSAERPKGSFSTLEIQRTEQGDSAMYLCATRTTGELFFGEGSRLTVL.

CDR3 nucleotide sequence: TGTGCCAGCAGCCCGGGGGGGGTACAGCCCCAGCATTTT. Residues: CASSPGGVQPQHF. The rearrangement joins TRBV7-9 to TRBJ1-5; D might be TRBD1 (5 bases). Germline CDR1 SEHNR, CDR2 FQNEAQ (reference sequence). The V gene lost 5 bases and the J gene lost 7 bases, with 12 bases spanning the gap. The CDR3 totals 13 residues. The whole variable domain, filled in from reference TRBV7-9 and TRBJ1-5, reads DTGVSQNPRHKITKRGQNVTFRCDPISEHNRLYWYRQTLGQGPEFLTYFQNEAQLEKSRLLSDRFSAERPKGSFSTLEIQRTEQGDSAMYLCASSPGGVQPQHFGDGTRLSIL.

CDR3 in amino acids: CASSLLERSPYEQYF. In DNA form, the CDR3 reads TGTGCCAGCAGCCTCCTTGAGCGGAGCCCCTACGAGCAGTACTTC. This chain joins TRBV7-2 and TRBJ2-7, with D perhaps matching TRBD2 (5 bases). Looked up from germline, CDR1 is SGHTA and CDR2 is FQGNSA. The CDR3 spans 15 residues. V lost 5 bases and J lost 2, with 16 bases in between.

This clone has just a few counts. This chain joins TRBV10-1 and TRBJ2-3; 10 nucleotides agree with TRBD2. The germline V gene encodes CDR1 WNHNN and CDR2 SYGVQD (reference sequence). V lost 2 bases and J lost 1; bases outside the gene matches: 9. This CDR3 is built from 18 residues. The DNA for the CDR3 is TGCGCCAGCAGTGAGCGAGGAAGGACTAGCGGCGGCACAGATACGCAGTATTTT. Protein: CASSERGRTSGGTDTQYF.

This rearrangement joins TRBV29-1 to TRBJ2-4; D assignment may be TRBD1 or TRBD2 (5 bases each). The CDR3 sequence is 14 residues long. Looked up from germline, CDR1 is SQVTM and CDR2 is ANQGSEA. V shed 6 bases and J shed 3 bases, with 15 bases lying between them. The CDR3 nucleotides are TGCAGCGTGGCAGTGGGGGTGGGCAAAAACATTCAGTACTTC. This translates into CSVAVGVGKNIQYF.

The rearrangement uses TRBV28 and TRBJ2-7; tentative D call: TRBD2 (5 bases). The CDR3 consists of 14 residues. The germline V gene encodes CDR1 MDHEN and CDR2 SYDVKM. The germline V and J ends were trimmed by 4 bases and 0 bases, with 10 bases remaining between them. Written as DNA, the CDR3 is TGTGCCAGCAGTTCTGGACTCCACTCCTACGAGCAGTACTTC. This sequence encodes CASSSGLHSYEQYF.

J is TRBJ2-7 and V is TRBV4-1; 9 nucleotides align to TRBD2. Per germline, CDR1 MGHRA and CDR2 YSYEKL. This CDR3 comprises 17 residues. V was pared by 4 bases and J by 3 bases, with 13 bases of the junction left unmatched. CDR3 nucleotides: TGCGCCAGCAGCCCAAGAGAGACTAGCGGATACTACTACGAGCAGTACTTC. Protein: CASSPRETSGYYYEQYF.

The V gene is TRBV30, the J gene TRBJ2-1; 7 nucleotides agree with TRBD1. The germline gives CDR1 GTSNPN, CDR2 SVGIG (reference sequence). CDR3 length: 14 residues. J lost 6 bases, V lost 1 base, and 6 bases had no gene match. In DNA, the CDR3 is TGTGCCTGGAGTGGATCGACAGGGCCCAATGAGCAGTTCTTC. This codes for CAWSGSTGPNEQFF.

This chain links TRBV10-3 with TRBJ2-7; TRBD2 agrees at 10 bases. The CDR3 has 15 residues. CDR1 and CDR2 from the germline V gene are ENHRY and SYGVKD. The V segment lost 3 bases and the J segment 5 bases; nucleotides outside the gene matches: 7. The CDR3 protein is CAISETLAGSHEQYF. The CDR3, as DNA: TGTGCCATCAGTGAAACACTAGCGGGATCCCACGAGCAGTACTTC.

As concerns this clone: Different DNA sequences within this sample yield the same CDR3. This sequence joins TRBV9 and TRBJ1-4; 9 nucleotides match TRBD1. V lost 2 bases to trimming and J lost 2 bases; unmatched junction nucleotides: 1. Germline V gene sequence: CDR1 SGDLS, CDR2 YYNGEE. This CDR3 spans 15 amino acids. The CDR3 DNA sequence: TGTGCCAGCAGCGTCGGACAGGGGACTAATGAAAAACTGTTTTTT. Its translation is CASSVGQGTNEKLFF. Combining the CDR3 with reference TRBV9 and TRBJ1-4 gives the whole variable domain DSGVTQTPKHLITATGQRVTLRCSPRSGDLSVYWYQQSLDQGLQFLIQYYNGEERAKGNILERFSAQQFPDLHSELNLSSLELGDSALYFCASSVGQGTNEKLFFGSGTQLSVL.

The chain couples TRBV5-4 to TRBJ2-1; TRBD2 matches 14 bases. J lost 9 bases, V lost 4 bases, and 9 bases had no gene match. Germline lookup yields CDR1 SGHNT and CDR2 YYREEE (reference sequence). This CDR3 region has 16 residues. The CDR3 loop reads CASSIIGTSGSGEQFF. CDR3 sequence (DNA): TGTGCCAGCAGCATAATCGGGACTAGCGGGAGTGGTGAGCAGTTCTTC.